This T cell receptor beta chain was sequenced for a study of blood T cell repertoires in COVID-19. This clone was observed once. The germline CDR1 and CDR2 sequences are SGHNT and YYREEE (reference sequence). V lost 0 bases, J lost 2 bases, and 8 bases lay in between. The CDR3 is made up of 14 amino acids. Using immunoSEQ multiplex PCR, the repertoire was profiled, and TCRdb retains in-frame clones only, with some absent. The sample includes 180,000 or so clones, around 88% of them seen just once. The chain employs TRBV5-4 and TRBJ1-2; no clear D gene. The receptor was isolated from a man in his forties or fifties with acute COVID-19. The specimen was PBMCs or T cells enriched from blood (not recorded which). CDR3 protein: CASSLGGLNYGYTF. CDR3 DNA: TGTGCCAGCAGCTTGGGCGGACTCAACTATGGCTACACCTTC.